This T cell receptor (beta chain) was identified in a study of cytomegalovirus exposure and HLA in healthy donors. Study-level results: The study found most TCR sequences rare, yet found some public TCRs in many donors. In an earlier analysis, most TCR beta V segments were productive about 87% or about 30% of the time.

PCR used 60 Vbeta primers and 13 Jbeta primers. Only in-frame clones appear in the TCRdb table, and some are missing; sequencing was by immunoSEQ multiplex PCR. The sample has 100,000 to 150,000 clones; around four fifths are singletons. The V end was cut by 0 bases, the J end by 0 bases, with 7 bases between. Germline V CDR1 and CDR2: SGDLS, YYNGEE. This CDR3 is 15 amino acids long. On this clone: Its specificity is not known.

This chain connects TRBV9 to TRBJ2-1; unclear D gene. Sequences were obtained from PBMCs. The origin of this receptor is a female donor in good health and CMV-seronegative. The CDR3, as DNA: TGTGCCAGCAGCGTAGCTCCCAGCTCCTACAATGAGCAGTTCTTC. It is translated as CASSVAPSSYNEQFF.